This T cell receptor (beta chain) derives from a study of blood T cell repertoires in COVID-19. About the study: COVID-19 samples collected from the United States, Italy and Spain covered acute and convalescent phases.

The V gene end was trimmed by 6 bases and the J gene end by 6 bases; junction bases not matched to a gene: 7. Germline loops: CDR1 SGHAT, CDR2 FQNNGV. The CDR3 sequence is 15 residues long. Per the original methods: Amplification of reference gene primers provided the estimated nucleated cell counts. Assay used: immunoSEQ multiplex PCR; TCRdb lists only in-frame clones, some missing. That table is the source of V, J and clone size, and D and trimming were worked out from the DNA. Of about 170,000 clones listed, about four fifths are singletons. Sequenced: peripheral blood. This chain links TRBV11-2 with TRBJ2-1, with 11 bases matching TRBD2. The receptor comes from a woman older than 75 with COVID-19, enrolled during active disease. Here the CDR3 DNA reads TGTGCCAGCAGTTTTAGCGGGAGGGCCTCCAATGAGCAGTTCTTC. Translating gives CASSFSGRASNEQFF.